This entry is about one T cell receptor (beta chain). The data stem from a study of blood T cell repertoires in COVID-19. About the research overall: The United States, Italy and Spain supplied acute and convalescent COVID-19 samples. PBMCs, B-cell-depleted T cells, or T cells provided the cDNA or gDNA that made up the material.

Original processing notes: Nucleated cell counts were estimated from reference gene primer amplification. Method: immunoSEQ multiplex PCR; TCRdb's copy keeps in-frame clones and lacks some. Clone size and V and J calls were adopted from that table, with D and trimming inferred from the DNA. Of approximately 190,000 clones in the sample, approximately 86% are singletons; the top ten hold roughly 5%. Cohorts were assigned according to the clinical history that participants reported. J gave up 2 bases and V 4 bases, and 10 bases lay outside the gene matches. From germline, CDR1 is SGHRS and CDR2 YFSETQ. This CDR3 contains 17 residues.

The sequencing input was PBMCs or T cells enriched from blood (not recorded which). The chain links TRBV5-1 to TRBJ2-1; 9 bases match TRBD1. The sequence was obtained from an older woman with acute COVID-19. The CDR3 DNA is TGCGCCAGCAGCCCCGGTGGGGGGGACAGGGCCTACAATGAGCAGTTCTTC. This sequence encodes CASSPGGGDRAYNEQFF.